These T cell receptor beta chains were read from a single sample in a study of identical twins. MiXCR, run by TCRdb on the 5' RACE reads, gives a single entry per CDR3 protein. Altogether roughly 1.6 million distinct CDR3 sequences are present, roughly a third being singletons, with the ten largest covering around 0.3%. Sequencing was performed on cord blood. The receptor set was obtained from a newborn girl in good health. The CDR3 runs from the conserved cysteine through the conserved F or W. A D gene is named only where the DNA matches it firmly. Size is omitted from some rows. Given values are once, few, many or a class for expanded clones.

j_gene | d_gene | abundance | v_gene | CDR3aa | CDR3nt
TRBJ2-7 | . | few | TRBV5-1 | CASSLMSPYEQYF | TGCGCCAGCAGCTTGATGTCTCCCTACGAGCAGTACTTC
TRBJ2-3 | . | . | TRBV5-1 | CASSLAPEYDTQYF | TGCGCCAGCAGCTTGGCCCCGGAATACGATACGCAGTATTTT
TRBJ2-5 | . | few | TRBV20-1 | CSARGLSYQETQYF | TGCAGTGCTAGAGGACTGTCATACCAAGAGACCCAGTACTTC
TRBJ2-7 | TRBD2 | . | TRBV6-7 | CASSSDNSGTFNERYF | TGTGCCAGCAGTTCCGACAATAGCGGGACTTTCAACGAGCGGTACTTC
TRBJ2-3 | TRBD2 | . | TRBV25-1 | CASSECPSGGWGPSTDTQYF | TGTGCCAGCAGTGAATGTCCTAGCGGGGGGTGGGGTCCTAGCACAGATACGCAGTATTTT
TRBJ1-1 | . | few | TRBV6-5 | CASSYGGGITEAFF | TGTGCCAGCAGTTACGGAGGGGGAATCACTGAAGCTTTCTTT
TRBJ2-7 | . | . | TRBV11-2 | CASSLTERAPYEQYF | TGTGCCAGCAGCTTGACAGAAAGAGCCCCCTACGAGCAGTACTTC
TRBJ2-1 | TRBD2 | . | TRBV2 | CASTPTSGSHNEQFF | TGTGCCAGCACCCCGACTAGCGGGAGCCACAATGAGCAGTTCTTC
TRBJ1-2 | TRBD1 | few | TRBV20-1 | CSAPDRTQANYGYTF | TGCAGTGCTCCGGACAGGACCCAAGCTAACTATGGCTACACCTTC
TRBJ2-1 | . | many | TRBV10-3 | CAISESMVDEQFF | TGTGCCATCAGTGAGTCGATGGTAGATGAGCAGTTCTTC
TRBJ2-7 | . | few | TRBV4-1 | CASSQAEGASYEQYF | TGCGCTAGCAGCCAAGCGGAGGGGGCCTCCTACGAGCAGTACTTC
TRBJ2-3 | TRBD1 | few | TRBV29-1 | CSVDWGQGRSDTQYF | TGCAGCGTTGATTGGGGACAGGGTCGGTCAGATACGCAGTATTTT
TRBJ2-1 | TRBD2 | . | TRBV6-2/TRBV6-3 | CASSPSGLADYNEQFF | TGTGCCAGCAGCCCGTCAGGACTAGCGGACTACAATGAGCAGTTCTTC
TRBJ2-5 | . | . | TRBV12-3/TRBV12-4 | CASSQPNPRGNEPYF | TGTGCCAGCAGTCAGCCGAATCCTAGGGGCAATGAGCCGTACTTC
TRBJ2-1 | . | . | TRBV28 | CASSAAPGGNNEQFF | TGTGCCAGCAGTGCGGCCCCGGGTGGCAACAATGAGCAGTTCTTC
TRBJ2-1 | TRBD1 | . | TRBV28 | CASTSPGTAYYNEQFF | TGTGCCAGCACCTCACCCGGGACAGCCTACTACAATGAGCAGTTCTTC
TRBJ2-7 | . | few | TRBV9 | CASSTRQESYEQYF | TGTGCCAGCAGCACTCGACAGGAGTCCTACGAGCAGTACTTC
TRBJ1-5 | . | few | TRBV5-1 | CASSLWRMCNQPQHF | TGCGCCAGCAGCTTGTGGCGTATGTGCAATCAGCCCCAGCATTTT
TRBJ2-1 | TRBD2 | . | TRBV7-9 | CASSLGGTSRENEQFF | TGTGCCAGCAGCTTAGGTGGGACTAGCCGCGAGAATGAGCAGTTCTTC
TRBJ1-4 | . | . | TRBV2 | CASSEGRTRNQEKLFF | TGTGCCAGCAGTGAGGGCCGGACTCGGAACCAGGAAAAACTGTTTTTT
TRBJ1-2 | TRBD1 | once | TRBV30 | CAWSVTTGGGYGYTF | TGTGCCTGGAGTGTAACAACAGGGGGTGGCTATGGCTACACCTTC
TRBJ2-7 | . | few | TRBV6-2/TRBV6-3 | CASAHSYEQYF | TGTGCCAGCGCCCACTCCTACGAGCAGTACTTC
TRBJ1-5 | . | . | TRBV5-1 | CASSLAPRGSSNQPQHF | TGCGCCAGCAGCTTGGCCCCCCGAGGGAGTAGCAATCAGCCCCAGCATTTT
TRBJ2-1 | TRBD2 | . | TRBV4-1 | CASSQGAGVEQFF | TGCGCCAGCAGCCAAGGAGCGGGAGTCGAGCAGTTCTTC
TRBJ1-2 | . | . | TRBV6-6 | CASSYRVGRYGYTF | TGTGCCAGCAGTTACAGGGTTGGGCGGTATGGCTACACCTTC
TRBJ2-2 | . | few | TRBV29-1 | CSVKEGITGELFF | TGCAGCGTGAAGGAGGGTATCACCGGGGAGCTGTTTTTT
TRBJ2-2 | . | . | TRBV4-2 | CASSQVDRLTGELFF | TGTGCCAGCAGCCAAGTCGACAGGCTCACCGGGGAGCTGTTTTTT
TRBJ2-2 | . | few | TRBV29-1 | CSVVAGMAGELFF | TGCAGCGTTGTTGCAGGGATGGCCGGGGAGCTGTTTTTT
TRBJ2-3 | TRBD2 | . | TRBV28 | CASGGGLFTRTDTQYF | TGTGCCAGCGGCGGGGGTCTTTTTACCCGCACAGATACGCAGTATTTT
TRBJ2-1 | . | many | TRBV3-1 | CASSQVPNEQFF | TGTGCCAGCAGCCAAGTCCCCAATGAGCAGTTCTTC
TRBJ1-2 | . | few | TRBV7-8 | CASSPRRDGGYTF | TGTGCCAGCAGCCCTCGCCGTGACGGGGGCTACACCTTC
TRBJ2-1 | TRBD1 | . | TRBV12-3/TRBV12-4 | CASSSTGGLWDEQFF | TGTGCCAGCAGCTCTACAGGGGGGCTATGGGATGAGCAGTTCTTC
TRBJ2-7 | TRBD1 | many | TRBV24-1 | CATSETGQGYPYEQYF | TGTGCCACCAGTGAAACCGGACAGGGCTATCCATACGAGCAGTACTTC
TRBJ1-1 | . | many | TRBV5-1 | CASSLPGMNTEAFF | TGCGCCAGCAGCTTGCCAGGGATGAACACTGAAGCTTTCTTT
TRBJ2-3 | TRBD2 | . | TRBV4-1 | CASSPLAGAGDTQYF | TGCGCCAGCAGCCCTTTAGCGGGGGCAGGTGATACGCAGTATTTT
TRBJ2-3 | . | . | TRBV20-1 | CSALATQPKSTDTQYF | TGCAGTGCTTTAGCCACGCAGCCTAAGAGCACAGATACGCAGTATTTT
TRBJ2-7 | . | . | TRBV11-1 | CASSSHGTVSYEQYF | TGTGCCAGCAGCTCCCACGGGACGGTTTCCTACGAGCAGTACTTC
TRBJ2-2 | TRBD1 | . | TRBV2 | CASRTGTHRDTGELFF | TGTGCCAGCAGGACAGGGACCCACAGGGACACCGGGGAGCTGTTTTTT
TRBJ1-6 | . | few | TRBV9 | CASSVKGEPNSPLHF | TGTGCCAGCAGCGTAAAAGGTGAACCGAATTCACCCCTCCACTTT
TRBJ1-1 | TRBD1 | few | TRBV10-3 | CATRTGGNTEAFF | TGTGCCACCCGGACAGGGGGAAACACTGAAGCTTTCTTT
TRBJ2-3 | TRBD1 | few | TRBV29-1 | CSGLDRAPDTQYF | TGCAGCGGGTTAGACAGGGCCCCTGATACGCAGTATTTT
TRBJ2-7 | TRBD2 | few | TRBV2 | CASNPLAGVSAEQYF | TGTGCCAGCAACCCACTAGCGGGAGTTTCGGCCGAGCAGTACTTC
TRBJ2-7 | TRBD1 | few | TRBV7-2 | CASSSSGTVTSYEQYF | TGTGCCAGCAGCTCATCCGGGACAGTGACCTCCTACGAGCAGTACTTC
TRBJ2-7 | . | few | TRBV4-1 | CASSQDLRTTYEQYF | TGCGCCAGCAGCCAAGATCTAAGGACAACCTACGAGCAGTACTTC
TRBJ2-3 | TRBD2 | . | TRBV7-9 | CASSLGTSERTDTQYF | TGTGCCAGCAGCTTAGGGACTAGCGAACGCACAGATACGCAGTATTTT
TRBJ2-7 | . | many | TRBV4-2 | CASSQDGTRSSYEQYF | TGTGCCAGCAGCCAAGATGGGACACGTAGCTCCTACGAGCAGTACTTC
TRBJ1-1 | TRBD1 | few | TRBV5-1 | CASSLGPQGAGTEAFF | TGCGCCAGCAGCTTGGGCCCTCAGGGGGCGGGCACTGAAGCTTTCTTT
TRBJ2-5 | TRBD1 | few | TRBV20-1 | CSATRTGGETQYF | TGCAGTGCTACTAGGACAGGGGGTGAGACCCAGTACTTC
TRBJ2-7 | . | few | TRBV7-2 | CASSLMRSYEQYF | TGTGCCAGCAGCTTAATGAGGTCCTACGAGCAGTACTTC
TRBJ2-1 | . | . | TRBV19 | CASTGGNAQFF | TGTGCCAGTACGGGCGGCAATGCGCAGTTCTTC
TRBJ1-5 | TRBD1 | . | TRBV20-1 | CSARDGRGQHLYQPQHF | TGCAGTGCTAGAGACGGGAGGGGACAGCATCTCTATCAGCCCCAGCATTTT
TRBJ2-5 | . | few | TRBV10-3 | CAISARTGGNEQYF | TGTGCCATCAGCGCCCGGACTGGGGGCAATGAGCAGTACTTC
TRBJ2-1 | . | . | TRBV9 | CASSDLAEGYNEQFF | TGTGCCAGCAGCGATTTAGCCGAGGGTTACAATGAGCAGTTCTTC
TRBJ1-1 | . | few | TRBV7-8 | CASSSRVTNTEAFF | TGTGCCAGCAGCTCCAGGGTTACGAACACTGAAGCTTTCTTT
TRBJ2-2 | . | . | TRBV6-6 | CASSVRGSGELFF | TGTGCCAGCAGTGTCAGGGGTAGCGGGGAGCTGTTTTTT
TRBJ2-5 | . | many | TRBV29-1 | CSVLPQETQYF | TGCAGCGTTCTGCCCCAAGAGACCCAGTACTTC
TRBJ1-4 | TRBD1 | . | TRBV12-3/TRBV12-4 | CASSLPPDRGSEKLFF | TGTGCCAGCAGTTTGCCCCCGGACAGGGGTAGTGAAAAACTGTTTTTT